This TCR beta chain came from a study of T-cell reconstitution after alpha-beta-depleted transplantation in children. Notes on the study in general: Several patients had high TCRbeta diversity at day 60; it came from surviving recipient T cells and thymic progenitors.

The TCRbeta library incorporated unique molecular identifiers. TCRdb called the PCR reads again in MiXCR, with one record for every CDR3 protein. Here the sample spans approximately 980,000 distinct CDR3 sequences, roughly 31% being singletons. This CDR3 region has 14 residues. The V gene lost 3 bases and the J gene lost 0 bases, with 9 bases spanning the gap. CDR1 is LGHDT, CDR2 YNNKEL, per germline (reference sequence). There are a few counts of this clonotype. Its antigen remains unidentified. This chain connects TRBV3-1 to TRBJ2-7; no definite D call. The material sequenced was PBMCs, mostly from graft donor cells, taken 360 days after TCRalphabeta/CD19-depleted stem cell transplant. This receptor was taken from a boy younger than two who had a stem cell transplant for SCID, so the T cells may come from the graft donor. CDR3 loop: CASSQGYPSYEQYF. As DNA, the CDR3 is TGTGCCAGCAGCCAGGGATACCCCTCCTACGAGCAGTACTTC.